This TCR beta chain was identified during a study of T cells after yellow fever vaccination. Broader study findings: Abundant clonotypes from the bulk population could have been carried over as contaminants into FACS-sorted repertoires. Clones from primary vaccination mostly reappeared after the booster (roughly 95% CD4, around 90% CD8).

The V gene lost 4 bases and the J gene lost 6 bases, with 13 bases spanning the gap. In germline, CDR1 is KGHSH, CDR2 LQKENI. CDR3 size: 14 residues. One entry per CDR3 protein, called by TCRdb with MiXCR from the 5' RACE reads. This table has 250,000 to 350,000 distinct CDR3 sequences, around 6.8% appearing once. This clonotype was counted a few times. As yet, its antigen is unknown. The V gene is TRBV18, the J gene TRBJ2-1, with a weak D call TRBD1 (6 bases). The TCR was taken from a man between 18 and 29 years old who received the YFV17D yellow fever vaccine. The sample here was PBMCs, taken roughly seven weeks after the first yellow fever vaccination. CDR3 loop: CASSLGTLTNEQFF. For the CDR3, the DNA is TGTGCCAGCTCACTCGGGACATTGACCAATGAGCAGTTCTTC.